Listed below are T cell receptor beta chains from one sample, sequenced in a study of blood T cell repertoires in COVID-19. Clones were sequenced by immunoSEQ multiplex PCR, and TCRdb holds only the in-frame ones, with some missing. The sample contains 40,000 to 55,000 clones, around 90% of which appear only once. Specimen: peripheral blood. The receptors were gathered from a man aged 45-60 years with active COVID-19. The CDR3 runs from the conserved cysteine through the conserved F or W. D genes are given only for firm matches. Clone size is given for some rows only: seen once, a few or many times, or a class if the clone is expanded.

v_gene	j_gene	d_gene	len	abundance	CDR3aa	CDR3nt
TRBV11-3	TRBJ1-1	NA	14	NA	CASSFAGVSTEAFF	TGTGCCAGCAGCTTCGCAGGGGTTTCGACTGAAGCTTTCTTT
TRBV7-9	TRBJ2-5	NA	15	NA	CASSLMLAPKETQYF	TGTGCCAGCAGCTTAATGCTAGCGCCAAAAGAGACCCAGTACTTC
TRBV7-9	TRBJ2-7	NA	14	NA	CASSLDGGSYEQYF	TGTGCCAGCAGCTTGGACGGAGGCTCCTACGAGCAGTACTTC
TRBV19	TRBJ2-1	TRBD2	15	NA	CASSSSGTRTNEQFF	TGTGCCAGTAGTTCCTCCGGGACTAGGACAAATGAGCAGTTCTTC
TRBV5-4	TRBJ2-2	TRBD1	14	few	CAIDPGGEPGELFF	TGTGCCATCGACCCAGGGGGCGAACCCGGGGAGCTGTTTTTT
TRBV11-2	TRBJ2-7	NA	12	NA	CASSLAVGEQYF	TGTGCCAGCAGCTTAGCGGTTGGCGAGCAGTACTTC
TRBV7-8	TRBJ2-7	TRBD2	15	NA	CASSSGTSGFYEQYF	TGTGCCAGCAGCTCCGGGACTAGCGGATTCTACGAGCAGTACTTC
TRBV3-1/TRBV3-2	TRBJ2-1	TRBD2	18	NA	CASSRGGLAGNSYNEQFF	TGTGCCAGCAGCCGAGGGGGACTAGCGGGAAACTCCTACAATGAGCAGTTCTTC
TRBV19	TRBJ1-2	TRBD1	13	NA	CASSATGASGYTF	TGTGCCAGTAGCGCCACAGGGGCCTCGGGCTACACCTTC
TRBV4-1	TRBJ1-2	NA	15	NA	CASSQDKWEYYGYTF	TGCGCCAGCAGCCAAGATAAATGGGAGTACTATGGCTACACCTTC
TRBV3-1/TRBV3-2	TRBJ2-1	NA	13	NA	CASSTDSLREQFF	TGTGCCAGCAGTACGGACTCCCTCCGTGAGCAGTTCTTC
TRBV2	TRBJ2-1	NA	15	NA	CASSERPLLVNEQFF	TGTGCCAGCAGTGAAAGGCCCCTCCTAGTGAATGAGCAGTTCTTC
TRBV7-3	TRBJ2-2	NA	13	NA	CASSPLATGELFF	TGTGCCAGCAGCCCACTAGCTACCGGGGAGCTGTTTTTT
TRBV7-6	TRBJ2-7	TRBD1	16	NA	CASSGRQGAGLHEQYF	TGTGCCAGCAGCGGCCGACAGGGGGCGGGGTTGCACGAGCAGTACTTC
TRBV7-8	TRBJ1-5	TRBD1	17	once	CASSSDRGPGSNQPQHF	TGTGCCAGCAGTTCCGACAGGGGACCAGGTAGCAATCAGCCCCAGCATTTT
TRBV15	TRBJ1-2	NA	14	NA	CATAARGDNYGYTF	TGTGCCACCGCCGCCCGAGGAGATAACTATGGCTACACCTTC
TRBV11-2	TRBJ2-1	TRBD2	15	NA	CASSYTGTSDNEQFF	TGTGCCAGCAGTTATACCGGGACTAGCGACAATGAGCAGTTCTTC
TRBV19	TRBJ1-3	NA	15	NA	CASSMPGRQLNTIYF	TGTGCCAGTAGTATGCCCGGACGACAGTTGAACACCATATATTTT
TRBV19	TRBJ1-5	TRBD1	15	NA	CASSQTGGSNQPQHF	TGTGCCAGTAGTCAGACAGGGGGGAGCAATCAGCCCCAGCATTTT
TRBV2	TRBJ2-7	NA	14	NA	CASTGDPETYEQYF	TGTGCCAGCACGGGGGATCCAGAGACCTACGAGCAGTACTTC
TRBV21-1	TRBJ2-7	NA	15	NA	CASSKKRGGLYEQYF	TGTGCCAGCAGCAAAAAGAGGGGGGGTTTGTACGAGCAGTACTTC
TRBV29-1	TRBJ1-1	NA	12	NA	CSVTAWGTEAFF	TGCAGCGTGACAGCATGGGGCACTGAAGCTTTCTTT
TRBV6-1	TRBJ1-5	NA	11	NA	CASSEQDYQHF	TGTGCCAGCAGTGAACAGGACTACCAGCATTTT
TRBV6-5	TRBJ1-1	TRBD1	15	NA	CASRTQGAMNTEAFF	TGTGCCAGCAGAACCCAGGGGGCAATGAACACTGAAGCTTTCTTT
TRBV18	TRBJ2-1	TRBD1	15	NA	CASSWKSTGLDEQFF	TGTGCCAGCTCATGGAAGTCGACAGGGTTGGATGAGCAGTTCTTC
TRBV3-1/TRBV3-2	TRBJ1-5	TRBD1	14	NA	CASRGTGRNQPQHF	TGTGCCAGCAGGGGGACAGGGCGCAATCAGCCCCAGCATTTT
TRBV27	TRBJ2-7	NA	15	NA	CASSFSGGAPYEQYF	TGTGCCAGCAGTTTCTCCGGGGGTGCCCCCTACGAGCAGTACTTC
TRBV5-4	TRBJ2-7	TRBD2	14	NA	CASSFSGRTYEQYF	TGTGCCAGCAGCTTTAGCGGGAGAACCTACGAGCAGTACTTC
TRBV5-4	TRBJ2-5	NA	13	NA	CASSQRGFETQYF	TGTGCCAGCAGCCAAAGGGGGTTTGAGACCCAGTACTTC
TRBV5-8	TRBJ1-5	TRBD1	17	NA	CASSSGTGPPRVRPQHF	TGTGCCAGCAGCTCCGGGACAGGCCCCCCGCGGGTTCGGCCCCAGCATTTT
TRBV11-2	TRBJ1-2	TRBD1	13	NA	CASSLGQGGGYTF	TGTGCCAGCAGCTTAGGACAGGGTGGCGGCTACACCTTC
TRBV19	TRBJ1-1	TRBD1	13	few	CASSSDRGREAFF	TGTGCCAGTAGCTCCGACAGGGGGCGCGAAGCTTTCTTT
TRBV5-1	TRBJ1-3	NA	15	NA	CASSPDGVGGNTIYF	TGCGCCAGCAGCCCGGACGGGGTCGGTGGAAACACCATATATTTT
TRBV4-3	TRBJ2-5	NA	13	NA	CASSQDVQETQYF	TGCGCCAGCAGCCAAGACGTCCAAGAGACCCAGTACTTC
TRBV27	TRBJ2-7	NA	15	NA	CASSPLLGGTYEQYF	TGTGCCAGCAGTCCTCTGTTAGGGGGAACCTACGAGCAGTACTTC
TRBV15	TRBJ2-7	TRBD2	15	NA	CATSRGPASGYEQYF	TGTGCCACCAGCAGAGGTCCCGCTAGCGGCTACGAGCAGTACTTC
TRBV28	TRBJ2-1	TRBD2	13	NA	CASTASGYNEQFF	TGTGCCAGCACGGCTAGCGGGTACAATGAGCAGTTCTTC